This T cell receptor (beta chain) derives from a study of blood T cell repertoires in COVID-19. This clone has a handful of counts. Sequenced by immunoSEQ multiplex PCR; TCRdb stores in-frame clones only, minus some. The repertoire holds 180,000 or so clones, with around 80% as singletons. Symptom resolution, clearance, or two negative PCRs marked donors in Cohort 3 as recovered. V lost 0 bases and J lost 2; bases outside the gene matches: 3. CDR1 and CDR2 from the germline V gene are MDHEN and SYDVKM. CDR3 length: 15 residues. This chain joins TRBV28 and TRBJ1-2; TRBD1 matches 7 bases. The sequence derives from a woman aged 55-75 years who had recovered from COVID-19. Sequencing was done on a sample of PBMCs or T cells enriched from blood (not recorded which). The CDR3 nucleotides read TGTGCCAGCAGTTTATGGGCAGGGGGAAACTATGGCTACACCTTC. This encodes CASSLWAGGNYGYTF.